The 15 T cell receptor beta chains below come from one sample, sequenced in a study of PD-1 blockade in classical Hodgkin lymphoma. Relapse was seen in all patients after autologous stem cell transplantation, and brentuximab vedotin exposure was variable. Some clones are missing from TCRdb's copy, which holds only in-frame ones; the method was immunoSEQ multiplex PCR. The sample yields 25,000 to 30,000 clones, about 78% seen once. This sample comprised peripheral blood mononuclear cells (PBMCs), obtained before the second cycle of nivolumab. These receptor sequences come from a human donor with classical Hodgkin lymphoma.

This clone came up once. The chain has TRBV5-1 and TRBJ1-3; the D gene is possibly TRBD1 (5 bases). Trimming left V 0 bases short and J 0 bases short, with 13 bases between. This CDR3 has 17 amino acids. From germline, CDR1 is SGHRS and CDR2 YFSETQ. The CDR3 nucleotides are TGCGCCAGCAGCTTGGGGCACACAGGACTCTCTGGAAACACCATATATTTT. Translating gives CASSLGHTGLSGNTIYF.

This chain joins TRBV7-9 and TRBJ2-3; D may be TRBD1 (6 bases). Between the trimmed V and J ends, which lost 5 bases and 2 bases, there was a span of 14 bases. Germline V gives CDR1 SEHNR, CDR2 FQNEAQ (reference sequence). The CDR3 sequence is 15 residues long. The CDR3 DNA reads TGTGCCAGCAGCGAGTCACAGGGAAACACAGATACGCAGTATTTT. As protein: CASSESQGNTDTQYF.

This clone is judged medium-sized. The genes are TRBV7-2 and TRBJ2-1; D unresolved. V lost 5 bases and J lost 5, with 7 bases in between. Germline CDR1 and CDR2: SGHTA and FQGNSA. The CDR3 has 12 amino acids. CDR3 sequence: CASSGWDNEQFF. In DNA, the CDR3 is TGTGCCAGCAGCGGGTGGGACAATGAGCAGTTCTTC.

This chain connects TRBV28 to TRBJ2-3, with D possibly being TRBD1 (7 bases). Germline CDR1 reads MDHEN; CDR2 reads SYDVKM. The CDR3 is made up of 15 amino acids. Trimming stripped 1 base from V and 8 bases from J, with 16 bases between. CDR3 loop: CASSLSQGGGGTQYF. DNA for the CDR3: TGTGCCAGCAGTTTATCGCAGGGGGGCGGAGGTACGCAGTATTTT. Full variable domain (remainder filled in from reference TRBV28 and TRBJ2-3): DVKVTQSSRYLVKRTGEKVFLECVQDMDHENMFWYRQDPGLGLRLIYFSYDVKMKEKGDIPEGYSVSREKKERFSLILESASTNQTSMYLCASSLSQGGGGTQYFGPGTRLTVL.

The rearrangement joins TRBV15 to TRBJ1-4; D remains ambiguous. The V end was cut by 5 bases, the J end by 5 bases, with 3 bases between. Germline loops: CDR1 LNHNV, CDR2 YYDKDF (reference sequence). The CDR3 spans 11 residues. The CDR3 region is CATSPNEKLFF. The CDR3 DNA reads TGTGCCACCAGCCCGAATGAAAAACTGTTTTTT.

The chain recombines TRBV29-1 with TRBJ1-1; D is perhaps TRBD1 (5 bases). This CDR3 comprises 15 residues. Germline V gene data show CDR1 as SQVTM and CDR2 as ANQGSEA. V was clipped by 7 bases and J by 0 bases, with 18 bases between them. CDR3 residues: CSAPGGGAMNTEAFF. DNA for the CDR3: TGCAGCGCCCCCGGGGGAGGAGCAATGAACACTGAAGCTTTCTTT.

The chain employs TRBV19 and TRBJ2-2, with 7 bases identical to TRBD1. Germline V gives CDR1 LNHDA, CDR2 SQIVND (reference sequence). Trimming cost V 10 bases and J 4 bases; bases outside gene matches: 6. The CDR3 sequence is 13 residues long. The CDR3 sequence: CATRQGFTGELFF. CDR3 sequence (DNA): TGTGCCACCCGACAGGGATTCACCGGGGAGCTGTTTTTT.

J is TRBJ1-2 and V is TRBV7-8, with 10 bases that match TRBD1. Trimming took 5 bases from V and 5 from J; bases not matched to a gene: 5. Germline-derived CDR1 and CDR2 are SGHVS and FQNEAQ. CDR3 length equals 14 residues. The CDR3 spells CASSQGGQGYGYTF. The CDR3 region has the DNA TGTGCCAGCAGCCAAGGGGGACAGGGGTATGGCTACACCTTC.

CDR3 bases: TGTGCCAGCAGTGCCCGGGAGGGTAGGGGCACAGATACGCAGTATTTT. As protein: CASSAREGRGTDTQYF. The V call is TRBV25-1, the J call TRBJ2-3, with 8 nucleotides matching TRBD2. The CDR3 sequence is 16 residues long. The J segment lost 1 base and the V segment lost 4 bases, leaving 7 bases of the junction unmatched. Germline loops: CDR1 MGHDK, CDR2 SYGVNS.

The chain combines TRBV2 with TRBJ1-2; tentative D call: TRBD1 (5 bases). The V gene lost 7 bases and the J gene lost 6 bases, with 12 bases spanning the gap. The V gene's germline CDR1 is SNHLY and CDR2 FYNNEI. The CDR3 loop spans 12 amino acids. The chain's CDR3 is CASTLGLHGYTF. The CDR3 bases are TGTGCCAGCACTTTGGGGCTACATGGCTACACCTTC.

The chain combines TRBV28 with TRBJ1-5, with TRBD1 matching over 12 bases. The CDR3 sequence is 14 residues long. The germline gives CDR1 MDHEN, CDR2 SYDVKM. Germline trimming cut 6 bases from V and 7 bases from J; bases unmatched to any gene: 4. CDR3 nucleotides: TGTGCCAGCAGCAAGGGACAGGGGGCACAGCCCCAGCATTTT. It is translated as CASSKGQGAQPQHF.

The J gene is TRBJ2-7, the V gene TRBV5-1; D ambiguous. With 6 bases removed from V and 1 base from J, the gap between germline ends came to 5 bases. In germline, CDR1 is SGHRS, CDR2 YFSETQ. This CDR3 spans 11 amino acids. The CDR3 sequence is CASTDSYEQYF. CDR3 DNA sequence: TGCGCCAGCACGGATTCCTACGAGCAGTACTTC.

This chain joins TRBV10-3 and TRBJ2-1; 9 positions match TRBD2. The CDR3 has 16 amino acids. J was trimmed by 7 bases and V by 0 bases; bases with no gene match: 7. Germline loops: CDR1 ENHRY, CDR2 SYGVKD. For the CDR3, the DNA is TGTGCCATCAGTGAGTCTGGCGGGGGGGCCCTGAATGAGCAGTTCTTC. It codes for CAISESGGGALNEQFF.

V and J are TRBV18 and TRBJ1-1; 9 bases fit TRBD1. CDR1 and CDR2 from the germline V gene are KGHSH and LQKENI. CDR3 length equals 15 residues. V gave up 0 bases and J gave up 5 bases; unmatched junction bases: 4. The CDR3 DNA reads TGTGCCAGCTCACCACCTTTGACAGGGGGAACTGAAGCTTTCTTT. It codes for CASSPPLTGGTEAFF.

This clone was recorded once. The gene calls are TRBV10-3 and TRBJ1-2; 9 bases line up with TRBD1. This CDR3 is built from 15 residues. Trimming took 6 bases from V and 5 from J; bases not matched to a gene: 10. The germline V gene has CDR1 ENHRY and CDR2 SYGVKD. CDR3 protein: CAIRERTGEWYGYTF. The CDR3 DNA is TGTGCCATCAGGGAAAGGACAGGGGAATGGTATGGCTACACCTTC.